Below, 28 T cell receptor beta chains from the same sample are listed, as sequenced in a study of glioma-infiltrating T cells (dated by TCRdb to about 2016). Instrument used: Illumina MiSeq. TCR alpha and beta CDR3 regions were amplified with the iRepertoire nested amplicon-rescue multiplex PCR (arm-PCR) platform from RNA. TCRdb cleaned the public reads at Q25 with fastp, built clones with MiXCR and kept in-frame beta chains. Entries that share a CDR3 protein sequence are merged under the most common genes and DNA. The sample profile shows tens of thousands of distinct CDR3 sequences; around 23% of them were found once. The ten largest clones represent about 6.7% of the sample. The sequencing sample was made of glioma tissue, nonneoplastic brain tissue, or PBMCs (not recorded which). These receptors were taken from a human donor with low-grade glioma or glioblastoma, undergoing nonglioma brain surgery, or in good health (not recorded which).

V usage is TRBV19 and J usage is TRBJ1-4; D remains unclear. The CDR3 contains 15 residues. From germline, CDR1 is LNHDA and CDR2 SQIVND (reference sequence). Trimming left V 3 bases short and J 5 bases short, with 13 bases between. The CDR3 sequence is CASSIGGRENEKLFF. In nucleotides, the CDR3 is TGTGCCAGTAGTATCGGCGGCAGAGAAAATGAAAAACTGTTTTTT.

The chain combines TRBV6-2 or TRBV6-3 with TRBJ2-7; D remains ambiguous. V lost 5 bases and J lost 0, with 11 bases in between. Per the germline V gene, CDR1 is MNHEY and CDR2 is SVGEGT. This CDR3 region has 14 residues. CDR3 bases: TGTGCCAGCAGTCCGGACGTAAGCTCCTACGAGCAGTACTTC. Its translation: CASSPDVSSYEQYF.

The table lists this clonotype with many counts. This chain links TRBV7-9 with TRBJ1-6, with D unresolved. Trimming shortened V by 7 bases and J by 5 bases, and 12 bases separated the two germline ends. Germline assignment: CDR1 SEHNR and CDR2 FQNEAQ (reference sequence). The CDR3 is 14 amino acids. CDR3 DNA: TGTGCCAGCACCTCGGGATTTCATAATTCACCCCTCCACTTT. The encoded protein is CASTSGFHNSPLHF.

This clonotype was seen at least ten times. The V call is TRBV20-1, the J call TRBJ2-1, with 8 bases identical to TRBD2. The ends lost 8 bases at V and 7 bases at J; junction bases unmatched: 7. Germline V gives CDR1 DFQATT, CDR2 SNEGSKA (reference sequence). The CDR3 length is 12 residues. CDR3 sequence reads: CSPGGLGNEQFF. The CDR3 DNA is TGCAGTCCGGGGGGGCTGGGAAATGAGCAGTTCTTC.

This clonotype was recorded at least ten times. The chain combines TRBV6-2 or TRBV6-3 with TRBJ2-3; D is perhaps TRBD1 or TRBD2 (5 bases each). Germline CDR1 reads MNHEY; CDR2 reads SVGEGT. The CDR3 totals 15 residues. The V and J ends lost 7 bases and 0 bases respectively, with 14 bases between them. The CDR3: CASINNGASTDTQYF. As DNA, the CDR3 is TGTGCCAGCATAAACAACGGGGCAAGCACAGATACGCAGTATTTT.

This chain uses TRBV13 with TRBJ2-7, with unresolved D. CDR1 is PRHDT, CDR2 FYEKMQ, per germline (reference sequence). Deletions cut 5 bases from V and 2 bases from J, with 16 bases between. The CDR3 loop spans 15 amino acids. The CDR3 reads CASSPPEASAYEQYF. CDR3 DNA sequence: TGTGCCAGCAGCCCCCCTGAAGCTTCTGCCTACGAGCAGTACTTC.

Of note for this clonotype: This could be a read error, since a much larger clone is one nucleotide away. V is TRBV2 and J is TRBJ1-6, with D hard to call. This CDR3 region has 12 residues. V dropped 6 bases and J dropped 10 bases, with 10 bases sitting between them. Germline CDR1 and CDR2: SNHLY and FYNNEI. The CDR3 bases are TGTGCCAGCAGCCTTAAAGAGTCACCCCTCCACTTT. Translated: CASSLKESPLHF.

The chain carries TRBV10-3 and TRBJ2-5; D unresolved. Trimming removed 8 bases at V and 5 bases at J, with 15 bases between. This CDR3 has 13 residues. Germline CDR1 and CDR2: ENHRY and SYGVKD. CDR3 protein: CAIAQTADETQYF. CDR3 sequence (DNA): TGTGCCATCGCCCAAACCGCTGATGAGACCCAGTACTTC.

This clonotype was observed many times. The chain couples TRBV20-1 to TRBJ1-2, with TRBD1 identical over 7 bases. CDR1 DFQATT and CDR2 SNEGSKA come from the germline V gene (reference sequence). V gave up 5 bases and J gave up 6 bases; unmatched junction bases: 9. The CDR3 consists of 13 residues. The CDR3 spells CSAWDRRGHGYTF. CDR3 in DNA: TGCAGTGCTTGGGACAGAAGGGGACATGGCTACACCTTC.

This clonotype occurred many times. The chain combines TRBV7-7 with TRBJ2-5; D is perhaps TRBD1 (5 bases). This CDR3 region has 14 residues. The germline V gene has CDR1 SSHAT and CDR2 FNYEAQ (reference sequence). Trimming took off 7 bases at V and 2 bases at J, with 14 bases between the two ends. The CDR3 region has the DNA TGTGCCAGCACTTTAGGGGCAGGGCAAGAGACCCAGTACTTC. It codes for CASTLGAGQETQYF.

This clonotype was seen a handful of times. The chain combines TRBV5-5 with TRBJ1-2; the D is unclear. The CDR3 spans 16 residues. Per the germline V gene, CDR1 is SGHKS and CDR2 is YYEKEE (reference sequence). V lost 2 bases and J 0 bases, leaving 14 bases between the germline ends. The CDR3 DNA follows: TGTGCCAGCAGCTTTGGGCAGCCTATAACTAACTATGGCTACACCTTC. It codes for CASSFGQPITNYGYTF.

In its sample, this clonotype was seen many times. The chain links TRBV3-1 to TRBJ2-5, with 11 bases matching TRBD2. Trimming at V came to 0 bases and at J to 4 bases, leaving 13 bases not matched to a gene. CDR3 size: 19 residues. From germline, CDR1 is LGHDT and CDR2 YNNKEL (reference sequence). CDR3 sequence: CASSQDQGTSGSSGETQYF. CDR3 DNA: TGTGCCAGCAGCCAAGACCAGGGTACTAGCGGGAGTAGTGGAGAGACCCAGTACTTC.

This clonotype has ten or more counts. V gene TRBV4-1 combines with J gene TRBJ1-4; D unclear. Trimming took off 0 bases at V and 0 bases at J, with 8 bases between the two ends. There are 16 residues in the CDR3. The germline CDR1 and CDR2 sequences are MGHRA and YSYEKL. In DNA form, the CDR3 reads TGCGCCAGCAGCCAAGAGGCAGCCGCAACTAATGAAAAACTGTTTTTT. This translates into CASSQEAAATNEKLFF.

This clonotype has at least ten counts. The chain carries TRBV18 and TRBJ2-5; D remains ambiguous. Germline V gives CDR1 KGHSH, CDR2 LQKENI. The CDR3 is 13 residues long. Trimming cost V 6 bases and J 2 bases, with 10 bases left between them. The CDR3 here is CASSTTFQETQYF. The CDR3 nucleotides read TGTGCCAGCTCCACCACGTTTCAAGAGACCCAGTACTTC.

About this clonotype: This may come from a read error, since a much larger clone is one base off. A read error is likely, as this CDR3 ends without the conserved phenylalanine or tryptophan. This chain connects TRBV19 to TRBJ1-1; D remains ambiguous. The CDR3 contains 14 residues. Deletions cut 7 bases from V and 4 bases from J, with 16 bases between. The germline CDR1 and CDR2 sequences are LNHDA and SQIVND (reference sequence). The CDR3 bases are TGTGCCAGTAACCCCGGTGGCGGGAGCACTGAAGCTTTCCTT. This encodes CASNPGGGSTEAFL.

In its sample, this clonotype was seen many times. CDR3 DNA sequence: TGTGCCAGCAGCGAATCTTCTTTCTCCTATAATTCACCCCTCCACTTT. Translated: CASSESSFSYNSPLHF. The chain has TRBV2 and TRBJ1-6; D is undetermined. The germline gives CDR1 SNHLY, CDR2 FYNNEI. The CDR3 contains 16 residues. V shed 6 bases and J shed 0 bases, with 12 bases lying between them.

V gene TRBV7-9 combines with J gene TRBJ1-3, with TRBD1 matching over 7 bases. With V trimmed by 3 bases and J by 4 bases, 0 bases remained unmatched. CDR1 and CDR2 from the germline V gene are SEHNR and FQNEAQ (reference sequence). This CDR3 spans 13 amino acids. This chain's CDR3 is CASSLGQGNTIYF. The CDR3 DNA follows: TGTGCCAGCAGCTTGGGACAGGGAAACACCATATATTTT.

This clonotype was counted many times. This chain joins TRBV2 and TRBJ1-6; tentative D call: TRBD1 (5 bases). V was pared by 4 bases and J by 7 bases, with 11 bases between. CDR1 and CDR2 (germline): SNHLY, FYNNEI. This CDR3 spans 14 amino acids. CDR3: CASSGLNRNSPLHF. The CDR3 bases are TGTGCCAGCAGTGGACTCAACAGGAATTCACCCCTCCACTTT.

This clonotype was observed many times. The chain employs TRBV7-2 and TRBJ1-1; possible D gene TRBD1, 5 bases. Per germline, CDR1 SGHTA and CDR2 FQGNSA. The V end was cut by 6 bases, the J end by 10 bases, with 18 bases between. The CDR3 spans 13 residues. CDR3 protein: CASRDAGERGAFF. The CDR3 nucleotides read TGTGCCAGCAGGGACGCTGGGGAAAGGGGAGCTTTCTTT.

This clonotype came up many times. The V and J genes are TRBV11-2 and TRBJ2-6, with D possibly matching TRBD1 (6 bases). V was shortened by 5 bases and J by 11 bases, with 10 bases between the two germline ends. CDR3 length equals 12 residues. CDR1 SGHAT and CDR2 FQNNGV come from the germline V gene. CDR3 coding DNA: TGTGCCAGCAGCGGGCAGGGGTACGTCCTGACTTTC. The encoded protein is CASSGQGYVLTF.

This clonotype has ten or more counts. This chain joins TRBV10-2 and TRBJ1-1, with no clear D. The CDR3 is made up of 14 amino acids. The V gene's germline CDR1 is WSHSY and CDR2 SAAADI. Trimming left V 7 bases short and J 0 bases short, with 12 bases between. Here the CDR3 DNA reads TGCGCCAGCATCCGGACGGATATGAACACTGAAGCTTTCTTT. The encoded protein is CASIRTDMNTEAFF.

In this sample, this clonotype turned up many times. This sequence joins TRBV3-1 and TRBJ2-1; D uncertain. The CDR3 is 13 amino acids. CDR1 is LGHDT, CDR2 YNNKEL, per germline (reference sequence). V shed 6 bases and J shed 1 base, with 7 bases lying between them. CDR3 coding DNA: TGTGCCAGCAGGGACCAATCCTACAATGAGCAGTTCTTC. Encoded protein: CASRDQSYNEQFF.

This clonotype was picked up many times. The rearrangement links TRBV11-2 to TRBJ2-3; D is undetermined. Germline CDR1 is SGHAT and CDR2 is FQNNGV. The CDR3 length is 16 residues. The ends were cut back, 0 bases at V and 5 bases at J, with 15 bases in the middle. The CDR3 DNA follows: TGTGCCAGCAGCTTAGAGCTGAACGTAGCAGGAGATACGCAGTATTTT. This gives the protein CASSLELNVAGDTQYF.

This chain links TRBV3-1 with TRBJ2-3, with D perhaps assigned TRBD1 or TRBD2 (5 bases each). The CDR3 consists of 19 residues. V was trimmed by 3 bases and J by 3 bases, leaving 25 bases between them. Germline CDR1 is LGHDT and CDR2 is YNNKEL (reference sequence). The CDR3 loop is CASSHGVAAGADSTDTQYF. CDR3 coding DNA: TGTGCCAGCAGCCACGGTGTAGCCGCCGGGGCAGACTCAACAGATACGCAGTATTTT.

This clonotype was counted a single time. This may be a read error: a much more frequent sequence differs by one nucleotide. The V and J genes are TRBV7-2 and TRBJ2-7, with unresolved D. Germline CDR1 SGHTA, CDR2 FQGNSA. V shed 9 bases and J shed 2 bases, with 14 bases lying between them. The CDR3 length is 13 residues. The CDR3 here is CARSQASAYEQYF. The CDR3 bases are TGTGCCAGAAGCCAAGCTTCCGCCTACGAGCAGTACTTC.

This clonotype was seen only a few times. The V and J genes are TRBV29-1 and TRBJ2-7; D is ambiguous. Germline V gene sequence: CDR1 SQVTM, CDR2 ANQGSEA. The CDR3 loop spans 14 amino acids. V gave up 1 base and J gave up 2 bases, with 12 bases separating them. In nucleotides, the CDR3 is TGCAGCGTTGAAGGGGGTAGTGACGCCTACGAGCAGTACTTC. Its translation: CSVEGGSDAYEQYF.

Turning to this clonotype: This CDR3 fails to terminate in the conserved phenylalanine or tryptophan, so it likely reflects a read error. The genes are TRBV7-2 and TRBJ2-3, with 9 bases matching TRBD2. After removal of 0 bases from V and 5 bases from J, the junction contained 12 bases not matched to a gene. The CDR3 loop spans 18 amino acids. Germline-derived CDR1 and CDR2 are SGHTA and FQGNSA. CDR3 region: CASSLAGVGGGVRDTQYL. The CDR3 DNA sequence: TGTGCCAGCAGCTTAGCGGGCGTCGGCGGGGGGGTACGAGATACGCAGTATCTT.

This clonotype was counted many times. In DNA form, the CDR3 reads TGTGCCAGCAGTACCTGGACCAGCGCTCTACCCTACGAGCAGTACTTC. This encodes CASSTWTSALPYEQYF. The gene calls are TRBV6-1 and TRBJ2-7, with D hard to call. The germline CDR1 and CDR2 sequences are MNHNS and SASEGT. The V and J ends lost 5 bases and 2 bases respectively, with 19 bases between them. This CDR3 comprises 16 residues.